The 17 T cell receptor beta chains listed next were all sequenced from one sample in a study of early T cells in non-severe SARS-CoV-2 infection (dated by TCRdb to the early 2020s). Libraries were built with 5' RACE. TCRdb shows the sequencer as NextSeq 500. TCRdb cleaned the public reads at Q25 with fastp, built clones with MiXCR and kept in-frame beta chains. Each CDR3 protein gets just one entry, which takes the most common genes and DNA from the rows behind it. The sample table records about 83,000 distinct CDR3 sequences; about 10% of these occur just once. The ten largest clones take up 8% of the sample. Sequencing was performed on whole blood, taken at baseline. These TCRs come from an adult who was a healthcare worker with PCR-confirmed SARS-CoV-2 infection or an uninfected control (not recorded which).

This clonotype occurred a few times. The J gene is TRBJ2-7, the V gene TRBV7-9; D gene uncertain. The germline V gene encodes CDR1 SEHNR and CDR2 FQNEAQ (reference sequence). The length of the CDR3 is 13 residues. Deletions cut 5 bases from V and 3 bases from J, with 11 bases between. In DNA, the CDR3 is TGTGCCAGCAGCCACACCACAAGCTACGAGCAGTACTTC. It is translated as CASSHTTSYEQYF.

This clonotype appeared many times. The rearrangement joins TRBV27 to TRBJ2-7; D is ambiguous. V was clipped by 3 bases and J by 2 bases, with 8 bases between them. Germline CDR1 and CDR2: MNHEY and SMNVEV (reference sequence). The CDR3 spans 13 residues. The CDR3 region is CASSLGSPYEQYF. The CDR3 nucleotides are TGTGCCAGCAGTTTGGGCAGTCCCTACGAGCAGTACTTC.

This clonotype was counted between two and nine times. The DNA for the CDR3 is TGCAGTGCAACCCTTGGGGGGGTCAAAAACATTCAGTACTTC. It specifies CSATLGGVKNIQYF. The genes are TRBV20-1 and TRBJ2-4; 7 bases agree with TRBD2. The CDR3 is 14 residues long. The J segment lost 3 bases and the V segment lost 6 bases, leaving 8 bases of the junction unmatched. Germline loops: CDR1 DFQATT, CDR2 SNEGSKA (reference sequence).

This clonotype was counted a few times. V and J are TRBV7-9 and TRBJ2-1; 9 positions match TRBD2. This CDR3 spans 14 amino acids. CDR1 and CDR2 (germline): SEHNR, FQNEAQ (reference sequence). The V and J ends lost 11 bases and 4 bases, in that order; junction bases with no gene match: 9. DNA for the CDR3: TGTGCCGGCTCACCTCTAGCGGGATACAATGAGCAGTTCTTC. Protein sequence: CAGSPLAGYNEQFF.

This clonotype was observed a handful of times. The chain links TRBV12-3 or TRBV12-4 to TRBJ1-2; the D is unclear. This CDR3 is 14 amino acids long. The V end lost 6 bases, the J end lost 2 bases, and 13 bases lay between the germline ends. The CDR3 spells CASSTRPANYGYTF. CDR3 DNA sequence: TGTGCCAGCAGCACCAGACCCGCCAACTATGGCTACACCTTC.

This clonotype turned up a few times. V usage is TRBV7-8 and J usage is TRBJ2-2; 8 bases are a match to TRBD2. J was trimmed by 7 bases and V by 0 bases; bases with no gene match: 7. CDR1 is SGHVS, CDR2 FQNEAQ, per germline. The CDR3 is 16 amino acids. CDR3 loop: CASSLAAGRVNGELFF. CDR3 nucleotides: TGTGCCAGCAGCTTAGCGGCCGGGAGGGTTAACGGGGAGCTGTTTTTT.

This chain connects TRBV7-9 to TRBJ2-7, with 7 bases that match TRBD2. CDR1 is SEHNR, CDR2 FQNEAQ, per germline (reference sequence). V trimming: 5 bases; J trimming: 2 bases; junction bases outside the gene matches: 6. This CDR3 is built from 14 residues. CDR3 protein: CASSGRDGAYEQYF. The CDR3 nucleotides are TGTGCCAGCAGCGGGAGGGACGGTGCCTACGAGCAGTACTTC.

This clonotype was seen many times. The chain joins TRBV25-1 to TRBJ2-7; no clear D. Trimming left V 5 bases short and J 0 bases short, with 8 bases between. This CDR3 spans 13 amino acids. CDR1 and CDR2 (germline): MGHDK, SYGVNS. Written as DNA, the CDR3 is TGTGCCAGCAGTCCCGTCAACTCCTACGAGCAGTACTTC. Translated, it gives CASSPVNSYEQYF.

CDR3 DNA: TGTGCCAGCAGCCCCTGGGGTGGGAACTCCTACAATGAGCAGTTCTTC. Residues: CASSPWGGNSYNEQFF. The genes are TRBV28 and TRBJ2-1; D gene unclear. This CDR3 is built from 16 residues. Looked up from germline, CDR1 is MDHEN and CDR2 is SYDVKM. The germline V and J ends were trimmed by 6 bases and 0 bases, with 15 bases remaining between them.

The CDR3 sequence is CASTLRDRLVRSSYEQYF. In DNA, the CDR3 is TGTGCCAGCACGCTCCGGGACAGGCTCGTTAGGAGCTCCTACGAGCAGTACTTC. The chain employs TRBV6-2 or TRBV6-3 and TRBJ2-7, with 8 bases aligning to TRBD1. Germline V gene sequence: CDR1 MNHEY, CDR2 SVGEGT. The CDR3 spans 18 residues. V dropped 7 bases and J dropped 0; count of bases not matched to a gene: 17.

This clonotype was detected ten times or more. The gene calls are TRBV5-1 and TRBJ2-1; TRBD2 matches 8 bases. V trimming: 0 bases; J trimming: 5 bases; junction bases outside the gene matches: 4. CDR3 size: 15 residues. Germline CDR1 and CDR2: SGHRS and YFSETQ. CDR3 loop: CASSLGGRTHNEQFF. CDR3 nucleotides: TGCGCCAGCAGCTTGGGCGGGAGGACCCACAATGAGCAGTTCTTC. Based on the CDR3 plus reference TRBV5-1 and TRBJ2-1, the full variable domain is KAGVTQTPRYLIKTRGQQVTLSCSPISGHRSVSWYQQTPGQGLQFLFEYFSETQRNKGNFPGRFSGRQFSNSRSEMNVSTLELGDSALYLCASSLGGRTHNEQFFGPGTRLTVL.

This clonotype was seen repeatedly, ten times or more. The genes are TRBV10-3 and TRBJ2-7; D may be TRBD2 (6 bases). The CDR3 is 13 residues long. Trimming removed 2 bases from V and 6 bases from J, with 11 bases in between. Germline CDR1 reads ENHRY; CDR2 reads SYGVKD. CDR3 residues: CAISEIVGGEQYF. The CDR3 nucleotides read TGTGCCATCAGTGAGATTGTGGGGGGCGAGCAGTACTTC.

This clonotype was detected only a few times. The CDR3 region has the DNA TGTGCCAGCAGCACATCGGGCAAATTGAACACTGAAGCTTTCTTT. Its protein product is CASSTSGKLNTEAFF. The genes are TRBV6-6 and TRBJ1-1, with no clear D. V lost 6 bases to trimming and J lost 0 bases, with 14 bases between them. CDR3 length: 15 residues. Germline CDR1 is MNHNY and CDR2 is SVGAGI (reference sequence).

The rearrangement uses TRBV2 and TRBJ2-3; perhaps TRBD2 as D (6 bases). The CDR3 is 14 amino acids. CDR1 and CDR2 from the germline V gene are SNHLY and FYNNEI. Trimming took 4 bases from V and 3 from J, leaving 11 bases between them. The CDR3 region is CASSGSAGTDTQYF. As DNA, the CDR3 is TGTGCCAGCAGTGGTTCGGCGGGAACAGATACGCAGTATTTT.

The sample holds a few counts of this clonotype. The chain couples TRBV7-9 to TRBJ2-7, with D unresolved. This CDR3 comprises 12 residues. V shed 1 base and J shed 9 bases, with 10 bases lying between them. Germline V lookup: CDR1 SEHNR, CDR2 FQNEAQ (reference sequence). The CDR3 spells CASSLGRKPQYF. The DNA of the CDR3 is TGTGCCAGCAGCTTAGGCCGTAAGCCGCAGTACTTC.

Many counts were recorded for this clonotype. The rearrangement joins TRBV5-4 to TRBJ1-3; D not certain. CDR3 size: 16 residues. The ends were cut back, 0 bases at V and 0 bases at J, with 10 bases in the middle. Looked up from germline, CDR1 is SGHNT and CDR2 is YYREEE (reference sequence). CDR3 amino acids: CASSLGGGSSGNTIYF. CDR3 coding DNA: TGTGCCAGCAGCTTGGGAGGCGGCAGCTCTGGAAACACCATATATTTT.

This chain uses TRBV28 with TRBJ2-3; D may be TRBD1 or TRBD2 (5 bases each). The CDR3 covers 11 residues. V lost 7 bases and J 4 bases, leaving 6 bases between the germline ends. CDR1 and CDR2 from the germline V gene are MDHEN and SYDVKM. The CDR3 protein is CASMGADTQYF. As DNA, the CDR3 is TGTGCCAGCATGGGGGCAGATACGCAGTATTTT.